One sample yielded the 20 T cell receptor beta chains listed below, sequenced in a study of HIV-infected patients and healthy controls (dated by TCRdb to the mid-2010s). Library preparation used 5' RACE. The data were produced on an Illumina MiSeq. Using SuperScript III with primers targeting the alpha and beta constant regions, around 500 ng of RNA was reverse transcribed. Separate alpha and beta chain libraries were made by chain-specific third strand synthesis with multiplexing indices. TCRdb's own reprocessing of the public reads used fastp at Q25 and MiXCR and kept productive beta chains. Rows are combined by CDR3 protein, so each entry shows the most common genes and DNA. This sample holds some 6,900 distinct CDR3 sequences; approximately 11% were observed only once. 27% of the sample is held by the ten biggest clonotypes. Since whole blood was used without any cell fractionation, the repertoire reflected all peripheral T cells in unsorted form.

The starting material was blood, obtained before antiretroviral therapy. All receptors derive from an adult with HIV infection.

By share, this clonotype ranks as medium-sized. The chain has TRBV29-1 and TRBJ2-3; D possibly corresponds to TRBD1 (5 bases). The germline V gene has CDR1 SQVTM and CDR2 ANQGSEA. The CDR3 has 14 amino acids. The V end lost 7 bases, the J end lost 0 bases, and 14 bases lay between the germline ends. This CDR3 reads CSESRQFSTDTQYF. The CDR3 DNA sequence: TGCAGCGAGAGTCGACAGTTTAGCACAGATACGCAGTATTTT.

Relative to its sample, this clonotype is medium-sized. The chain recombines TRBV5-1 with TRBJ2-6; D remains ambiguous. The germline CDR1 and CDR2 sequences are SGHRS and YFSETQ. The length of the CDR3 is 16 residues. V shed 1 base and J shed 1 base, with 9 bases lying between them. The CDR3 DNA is TGCGCCAGCAGCTTGCAAATGGGGTCTGGGGCCAACGTCCTGACTTTC. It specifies CASSLQMGSGANVLTF. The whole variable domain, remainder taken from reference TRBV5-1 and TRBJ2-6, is KAGVTQTPRYLIKTRGQQVTLSCSPISGHRSVSWYQQTPGQGLQFLFEYFSETQRNKGNFPGRFSGRQFSNSRSEMNVSTLELGDSALYLCASSLQMGSGANVLTFGAGSRLTVL.

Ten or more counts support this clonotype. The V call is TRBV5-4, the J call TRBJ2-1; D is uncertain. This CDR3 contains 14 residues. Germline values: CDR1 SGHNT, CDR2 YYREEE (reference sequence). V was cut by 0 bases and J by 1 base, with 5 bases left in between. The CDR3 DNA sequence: TGTGCCAGCAGCTTGGAGGCTTCCTACAATGAGCAGTTCTTC. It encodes CASSLEASYNEQFF.

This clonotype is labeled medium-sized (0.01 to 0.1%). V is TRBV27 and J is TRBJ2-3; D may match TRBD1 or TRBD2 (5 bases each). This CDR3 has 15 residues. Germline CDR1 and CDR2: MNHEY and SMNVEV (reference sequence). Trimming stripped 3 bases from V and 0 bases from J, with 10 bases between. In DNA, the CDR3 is TGTGCCAGCAGTTTGGGGGAGTCAAGCACAGATACGCAGTATTTT. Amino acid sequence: CASSLGESSTDTQYF.

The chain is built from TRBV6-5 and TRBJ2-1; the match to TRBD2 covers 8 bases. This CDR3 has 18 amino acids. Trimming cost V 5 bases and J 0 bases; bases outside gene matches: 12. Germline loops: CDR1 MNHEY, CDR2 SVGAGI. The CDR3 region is CASSPRGSGESSYNEQFF. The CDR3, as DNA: TGTGCCAGCAGTCCACGCGGTAGCGGGGAAAGCTCCTACAATGAGCAGTTCTTC.

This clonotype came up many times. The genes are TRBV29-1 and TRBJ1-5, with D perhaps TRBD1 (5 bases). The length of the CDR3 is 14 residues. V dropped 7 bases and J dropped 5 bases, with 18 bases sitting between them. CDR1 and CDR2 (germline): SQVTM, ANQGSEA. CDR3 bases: TGCAGCGCTGGGGACTCCAGCGCAGATCAGCCCCAGCATTTT. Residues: CSAGDSSADQPQHF.

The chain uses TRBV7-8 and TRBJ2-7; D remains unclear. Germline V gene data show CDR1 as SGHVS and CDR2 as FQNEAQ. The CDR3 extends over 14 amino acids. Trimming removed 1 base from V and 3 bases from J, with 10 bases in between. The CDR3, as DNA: TGTGCCAGCAGCTTAGTAAGGTATAACTACGAGCAGTACTTC. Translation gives CASSLVRYNYEQYF.

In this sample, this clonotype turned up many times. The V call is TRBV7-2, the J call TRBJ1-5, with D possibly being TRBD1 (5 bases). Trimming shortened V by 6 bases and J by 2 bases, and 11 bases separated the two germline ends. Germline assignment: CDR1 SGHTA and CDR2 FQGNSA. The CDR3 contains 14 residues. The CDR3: CASSIIGGNQPQHF. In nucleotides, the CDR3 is TGTGCCAGCAGTATTATAGGGGGCAATCAGCCCCAGCATTTT.

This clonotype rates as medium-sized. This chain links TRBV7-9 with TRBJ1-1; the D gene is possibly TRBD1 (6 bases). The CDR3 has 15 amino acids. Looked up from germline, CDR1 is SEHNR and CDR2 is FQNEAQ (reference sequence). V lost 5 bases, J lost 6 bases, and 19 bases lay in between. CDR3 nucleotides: TGTGCCAGCAGCCCTGAGGGGGGGTTGGGGGCTGAAGCTTTCTTT. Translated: CASSPEGGLGAEAFF.

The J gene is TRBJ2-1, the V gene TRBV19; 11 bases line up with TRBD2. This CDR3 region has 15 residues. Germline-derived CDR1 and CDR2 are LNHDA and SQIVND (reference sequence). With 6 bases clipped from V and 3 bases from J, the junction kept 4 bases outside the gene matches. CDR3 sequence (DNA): TGTGCCAGTAGCAAAACTAGCGGGGGCTACAATGAGCAGTTCTTC. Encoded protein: CASSKTSGGYNEQFF.

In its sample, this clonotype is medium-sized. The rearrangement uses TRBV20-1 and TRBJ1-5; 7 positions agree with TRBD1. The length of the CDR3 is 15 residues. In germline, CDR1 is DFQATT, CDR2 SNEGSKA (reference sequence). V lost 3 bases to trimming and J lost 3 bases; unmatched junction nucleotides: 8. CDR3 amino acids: CSARSPGQPNQPQHF. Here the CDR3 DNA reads TGCAGTGCTAGGTCCCCGGGACAGCCCAATCAGCCCCAGCATTTT.

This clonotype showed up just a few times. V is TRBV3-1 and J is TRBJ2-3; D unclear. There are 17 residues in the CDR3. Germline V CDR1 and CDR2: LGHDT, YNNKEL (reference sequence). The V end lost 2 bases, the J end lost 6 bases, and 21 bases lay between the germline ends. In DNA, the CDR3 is TGTGCCAGCAGCCAATTTGAAGACGGAATGTCAGTTGATACGCAGTATTTT. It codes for CASSQFEDGMSVDTQYF.

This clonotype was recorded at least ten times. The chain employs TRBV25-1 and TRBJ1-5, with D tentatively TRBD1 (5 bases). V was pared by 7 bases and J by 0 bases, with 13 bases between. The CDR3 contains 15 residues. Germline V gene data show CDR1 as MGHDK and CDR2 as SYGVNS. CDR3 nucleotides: TGTGCCAGCAAAGGCGGGGGGGATAGCAATCAGCCCCAGCATTTT. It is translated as CASKGGGDSNQPQHF.

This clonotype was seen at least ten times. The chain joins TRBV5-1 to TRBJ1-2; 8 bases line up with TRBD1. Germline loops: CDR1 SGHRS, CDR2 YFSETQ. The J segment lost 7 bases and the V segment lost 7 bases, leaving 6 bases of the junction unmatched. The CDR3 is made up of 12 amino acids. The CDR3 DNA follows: TGCGCCAGCTCCCAGGGGGCAGGTGGCTACACCTTC. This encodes CASSQGAGGYTF. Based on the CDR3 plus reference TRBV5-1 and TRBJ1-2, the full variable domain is KAGVTQTPRYLIKTRGQQVTLSCSPISGHRSVSWYQQTPGQGLQFLFEYFSETQRNKGNFPGRFSGRQFSNSRSEMNVSTLELGDSALYLCASSQGAGGYTFGSGTRLTVV.

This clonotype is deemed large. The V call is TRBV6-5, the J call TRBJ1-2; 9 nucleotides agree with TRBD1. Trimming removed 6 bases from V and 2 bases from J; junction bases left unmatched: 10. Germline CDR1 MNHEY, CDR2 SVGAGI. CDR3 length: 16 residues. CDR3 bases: TGTGCCAGCAGCCCCGTCTCCGGGACAGGGAACTATGGCTACACCTTC. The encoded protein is CASSPVSGTGNYGYTF.

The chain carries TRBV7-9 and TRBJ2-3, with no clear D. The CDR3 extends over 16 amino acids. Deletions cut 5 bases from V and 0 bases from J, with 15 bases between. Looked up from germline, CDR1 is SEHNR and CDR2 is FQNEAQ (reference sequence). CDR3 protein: CASSPFATESTDTQYF. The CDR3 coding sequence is TGTGCCAGCAGCCCCTTTGCGACGGAAAGCACAGATACGCAGTATTTT.

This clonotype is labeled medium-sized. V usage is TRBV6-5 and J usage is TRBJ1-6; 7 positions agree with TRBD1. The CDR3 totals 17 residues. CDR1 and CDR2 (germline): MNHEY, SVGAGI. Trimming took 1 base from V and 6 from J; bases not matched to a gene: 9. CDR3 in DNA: TGTGCCAGCAGTTACTTACAGGGGATGGTCGGTAATTCACCCCTCCACTTT. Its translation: CASSYLQGMVGNSPLHF.

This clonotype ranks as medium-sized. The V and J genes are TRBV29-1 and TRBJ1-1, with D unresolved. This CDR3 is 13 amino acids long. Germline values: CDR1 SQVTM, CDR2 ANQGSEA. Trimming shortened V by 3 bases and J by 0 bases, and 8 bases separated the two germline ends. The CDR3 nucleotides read TGCAGCGTTGATCTGATTTTGAACACTGAAGCTTTCTTT. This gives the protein CSVDLILNTEAFF.

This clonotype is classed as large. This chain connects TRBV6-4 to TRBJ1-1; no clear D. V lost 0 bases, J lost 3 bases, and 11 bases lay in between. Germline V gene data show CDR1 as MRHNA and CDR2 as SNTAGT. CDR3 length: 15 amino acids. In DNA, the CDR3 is TGTGCCAGCAGTGACTCGATGGGAGGGTACACTGAAGCTTTCTTT. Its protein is CASSDSMGGYTEAFF.

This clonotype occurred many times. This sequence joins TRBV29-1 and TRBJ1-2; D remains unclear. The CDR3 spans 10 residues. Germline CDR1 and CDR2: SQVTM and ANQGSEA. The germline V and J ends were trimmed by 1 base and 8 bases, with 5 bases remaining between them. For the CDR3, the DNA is TGCAGCGTTGAAGCAAACGGCTACACCTTC. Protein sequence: CSVEANGYTF.